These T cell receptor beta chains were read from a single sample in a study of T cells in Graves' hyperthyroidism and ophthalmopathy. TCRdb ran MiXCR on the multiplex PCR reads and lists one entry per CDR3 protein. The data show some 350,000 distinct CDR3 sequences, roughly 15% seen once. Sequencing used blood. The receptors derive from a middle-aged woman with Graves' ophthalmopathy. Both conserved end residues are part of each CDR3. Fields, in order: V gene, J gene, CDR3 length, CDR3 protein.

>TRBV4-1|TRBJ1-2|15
CASSQDRGHRSGYTF
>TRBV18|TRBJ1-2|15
CASSPPIGRSGGYTF
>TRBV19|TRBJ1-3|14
CASSRGLSGNTIYF
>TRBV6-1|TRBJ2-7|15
CASRPLAGGPYEQYF
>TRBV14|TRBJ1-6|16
CASSQGVGQGDSPLHF
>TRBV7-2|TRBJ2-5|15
CTSSLIPGGPETQYF
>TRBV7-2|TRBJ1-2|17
CASSPSATGNGVYGYTF
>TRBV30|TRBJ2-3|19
CAWSVFPGLAGGRVDTQYF
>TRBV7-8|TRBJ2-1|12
CASSLGQGAPFF
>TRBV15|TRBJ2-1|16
CATSRGTSGRANEQFF
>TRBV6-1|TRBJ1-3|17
CASSSITGATSGNTIYF
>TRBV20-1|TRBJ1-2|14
CSARRASSFYGYTF
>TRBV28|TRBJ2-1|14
CATSGGAAYNEQFF
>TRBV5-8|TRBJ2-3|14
CASSLSLAADTQYF
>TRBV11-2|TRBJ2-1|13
CASSVEGLDEQFF
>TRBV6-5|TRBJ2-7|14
CASSYSTDAYEQYF
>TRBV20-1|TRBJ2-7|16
CSARDGREGDYYEQYF